This T cell receptor (beta chain) was identified during a study of T-cell reconstitution after alpha-beta-depleted transplantation in children (dated by TCRdb to the mid-2010s). Background on the whole study: T-cell immune reconstitution after TCRalphabeta/CD19-depleted allogeneic hematopoietic cell transplantation in children was quantitatively tracked in the study by means of TCR repertoire profiling.

The method was PCR. The data were produced on an Illumina HiSeq 2500. To normalize quantification of the TCRbeta repertoire, the TCR libraries were built with molecular barcoding that relied on unique molecular identifiers. TCRdb redid the processing of the public reads, applying fastp at Q25 and MiXCR, and retained in-frame beta chains. Under each unique CDR3 protein, matching rows form one entry showing the most common genes and DNA. The sample contains around 96,000 distinct CDR3 sequences, 12% of them found a single time. The ten largest make up approximately 14% of the sample. Trimming removed 6 bases from V and 4 bases from J; the gene matches leave 4 bases unexplained. Looking up the germline V gene (reference sequence) yields CDR1 MNHEY and CDR2 SMNVEV. From the cysteine through the phenylalanine, the CDR3 covers 13 amino acids. The entry retains the CDR3 DNA only, 39 bases that are in frame from base 1.

At least ten counts were recorded for this clonotype. What antigen it recognizes has not been identified. No quality values exist for individual bases; no much larger clone is one base distant. The rearrangement combines TRBV27 with TRBJ2-5, with 8 bases in between that match TRBD1. This TCR was recovered from a human donor who donated a stem cell graft to a child with inherited bone marrow failure. The sample was PBMCs from the stem cell graft donor, taken from the stem cell graft. The DNA sequence follows: TGTGCCAGCAGCGGACAGGGTCGAGAGACCCAGTACTTC. Its protein is CASSGQGRETQYF.